The 18 T cell receptor beta chains given below trace back to one sample, sequenced in a study of T cells in Graves' hyperthyroidism and ophthalmopathy. Amplification yielded TCR beta CDR3 regions, with RNA transcripts as the source. RT-PCR in the first round (using the HTBI primer set) targeted the TCR CDR3. TCRdb ran MiXCR on the multiplex PCR reads and lists one entry per CDR3 protein. This sample has 480,000 or so distinct CDR3 sequences, with around 43% found just once. Sequences were obtained from peripheral blood or thyroid tissue (not recorded which). All receptors derive from an adult woman with Graves' disease, either hyperthyroidism or ophthalmopathy (not recorded which).

This rearrangement joins TRBV20-1 to TRBJ2-7, with D possibly called TRBD1 or TRBD2 (5 bases each). CDR1 is DFQATT and CDR2 is SNEGSKA in the germline V gene (reference sequence). V was clipped by 1 base and J by 0 bases, with 22 bases between them. This CDR3 has 18 residues. CDR3 region: CSARASPDRDRSSYEQYF. In DNA, the CDR3 is TGCAGTGCTAGAGCGTCCCCGGACCGGGACCGGAGCTCCTACGAGCAGTACTTC.

The V and J genes are TRBV3-1 and TRBJ1-2; the D is unclear. The CDR3 is 12 residues long. With 4 bases removed from V and 3 bases from J, the gap between germline ends came to 6 bases. The germline gives CDR1 LGHDT, CDR2 YNNKEL (reference sequence). CDR3 coding DNA: TGTGCCAGCAGCCGGGCAGACTATGGCTACACCTTC. This translates into CASSRADYGYTF.

Ten or more counts support this clonotype. The chain carries TRBV29-1 and TRBJ2-7; 11 bases agree with TRBD1. There are 14 residues in the CDR3. CDR1 and CDR2 from the germline V gene are SQVTM and ANQGSEA. With 6 bases clipped from V and 3 bases from J, the junction kept 7 bases outside the gene matches. The CDR3 protein is CSVVTDRGLYEQYF. The CDR3 DNA is TGCAGCGTAGTCACGGACAGGGGGCTCTACGAGCAGTACTTC.

V gene TRBV5-1 combines with J gene TRBJ1-3; D may be TRBD1 (5 bases). The CDR3 totals 15 residues. V gave up 1 base and J gave up 0 bases, with 8 bases separating them. From germline, CDR1 is SGHRS and CDR2 YFSETQ. The CDR3 loop reads CASSLWGNSGNTIYF. In nucleotides, the CDR3 is TGCGCCAGCAGCTTGTGGGGGAACTCTGGAAACACCATATATTTT.

Here the CDR3 DNA reads TGTGCCAGCAGTTTATCCCACCTCTCGCTAGGGGGCTACACCTTC. Translation gives CASSLSHLSLGGYTF. The genes are TRBV12-3 or TRBV12-4 and TRBJ1-2; no reliable D call. The CDR3 spans 15 residues. V shed 2 bases and J shed 8 bases, with 18 bases lying between them.

This sequence joins TRBV20-1 and TRBJ2-7; D perhaps matches TRBD1 (5 bases). The CDR3 runs 15 residues. Trimming left V 0 bases short and J 0 bases short, with 12 bases between. Germline values: CDR1 DFQATT, CDR2 SNEGSKA (reference sequence). The CDR3 loop is CSARDPRTNSYEQYF. The CDR3 bases are TGCAGTGCTAGAGACCCTCGGACAAACTCCTACGAGCAGTACTTC.

There are many counts of this clonotype. The chain recombines TRBV7-2 with TRBJ2-5, with D perhaps TRBD2 (6 bases). This CDR3 has 14 amino acids. Germline CDR1 SGHTA, CDR2 FQGNSA. V dropped 5 bases and J dropped 10 bases, with 20 bases sitting between them. DNA for the CDR3: TGTGCCAGCAGCCGTTCCGGGACTGCTTTATTCCAGTACTTC. This codes for CASSRSGTALFQYF.

The chain combines TRBV7-3 with TRBJ2-2; 8 nucleotides line up with TRBD1. Germline CDR1 is SGHTA and CDR2 is FQGTGA. There are 14 residues in the CDR3. With 8 bases clipped from V and 5 bases from J, the junction kept 7 bases outside the gene matches. The CDR3 loop reads CASLARGRTGELFF. CDR3 nucleotides: TGTGCCAGCTTGGCCAGGGGGCGGACCGGGGAGCTGTTTTTT.

The sample holds many counts of this clonotype. J is TRBJ1-2 and V is TRBV6-2 or TRBV6-3; D uncertain. This CDR3 is built from 13 residues. The germline V gene encodes CDR1 MNHEY and CDR2 SVGEGT. The germline V and J ends were trimmed by 7 bases and 8 bases, with 17 bases remaining between them. The CDR3 region is CASKGGGRRGYTF. In nucleotides, the CDR3 is TGTGCCAGCAAAGGAGGAGGGCGACGAGGCTACACCTTC.

This clonotype showed up just once. A much larger clone differs from this one at a single base, so this may be a read error. This chain uses TRBV20-1 with TRBJ2-7, with D perhaps given as TRBD1 or TRBD2 (5 bases each). Germline V gives CDR1 DFQATT, CDR2 SNEGSKA (reference sequence). The V and J ends lost 5 bases and 5 bases respectively, with 7 bases between them. The CDR3 spans 10 residues. The CDR3 here is CSAGDHEQYF. CDR3 DNA: TGCAGTGCTGGGGACCACGAGCAGTACTTC.

Notes on this clonotype: It is likely a read error, because the conserved phenylalanine at the end of the CDR3 is missing. The DNA is omitted, as the CDR3 cannot be located on it reliably, and the CDR3 follows TCRdb's listing. V gene TRBV19 combines with J gene TRBJ1-2. Germline CDR1 and CDR2: LNHDA and SQIVND (reference sequence). The CDR3 length is 8 residues, termini included. CDR3 sequence reads: CASSSRTS.

The chain recombines TRBV29-1 with TRBJ1-4, with unresolved D. Germline V gene data show CDR1 as SQVTM and CDR2 as ANQGSEA. The CDR3 consists of 13 residues. V was clipped by 7 bases and J by 2 bases, with 11 bases between them. The CDR3: CSAREVTNEKLFF. CDR3 in DNA: TGCAGCGCCCGGGAGGTTACTAATGAAAAACTGTTTTTT.

Only one count was recorded for this clonotype. The gene calls are TRBV14 and TRBJ1-5; D perhaps matches TRBD1 (5 bases). The germline gives CDR1 SGHDN, CDR2 FVKESK. The CDR3 length is 14 residues. V was shortened by 3 bases and J by 11 bases, with 17 bases between the two germline ends. The CDR3 protein is CASSQGGPVETQHF. The CDR3 nucleotides are TGTGCCAGCAGCCAGGGGGGACCCGTCGAGACCCAGCATTTT. The variable domain in full, with the rest retrieved from reference TRBV14 and TRBJ1-5, is EAGVTQFPSHSVIEKGQTVTLRCDPISGHDNLYWYRRVMGKEIKFLLHFVKESKQDESGMPNNRFLAERTGGTYSTLKVQPAELEDSGVYFCASSQGGPVETQHFGDGTRLSIL.

This clonotype was counted many times. CDR3 bases: TGTGCCAGCAGCTTAAGGTTGTACGAGCAGTACTTC. Residues: CASSLRLYEQYF. The chain joins TRBV11-2 to TRBJ2-7; D gene unclear. The V end was cut by 2 bases, the J end by 4 bases, with 6 bases between. The CDR3 loop spans 12 amino acids. Per the germline V gene, CDR1 is SGHAT and CDR2 is FQNNGV.

This clonotype was counted many times. This chain joins TRBV11-2 and TRBJ1-5; no firm D call. V was pared by 4 bases and J by 7 bases, with 11 bases between. The CDR3 covers 13 residues. Germline V CDR1 and CDR2: SGHAT, FQNNGV. CDR3 protein: CASSSERGQPQHF. DNA for the CDR3: TGTGCCAGCAGCTCCGAACGGGGACAGCCCCAGCATTTT.

The rearrangement joins TRBV15 to TRBJ2-5; possible D gene TRBD1, 6 bases. This CDR3 is 14 amino acids long. Trimming took off 3 bases at V and 4 bases at J, with 12 bases between the two ends. The germline CDR1 and CDR2 sequences are LNHNV and YYDKDF (reference sequence). Here the CDR3 DNA reads TGTGCCACCAGCAGCGCCAGGGGTGGAGAGACCCAGTACTTC. This encodes CATSSARGGETQYF.

This clonotype has a count of ten or more. The chain combines TRBV29-1 with TRBJ1-3, with D maybe TRBD1 (6 bases). Germline CDR1 SQVTM, CDR2 ANQGSEA. The CDR3 has 12 residues. V gave up 7 bases and J gave up 2 bases, with 9 bases separating them. Written as DNA, the CDR3 is TGCAGCGGACAGGAACCTGGAAACACCATATATTTT. Its protein product is CSGQEPGNTIYF.

This clonotype was counted a few times. This chain connects TRBV2 to TRBJ2-7, with D maybe TRBD2 (5 bases). The V and J ends lost 3 bases and 7 bases respectively, with 19 bases between them. The germline gives CDR1 SNHLY, CDR2 FYNNEI. This CDR3 region has 15 residues. CDR3 sequence (DNA): TGTGCCAGCAGTGATGTTCCAGGAGGCAGTGGGGAGCAGTACTTC. It encodes CASSDVPGGSGEQYF.